One T cell receptor beta chain is described in this entry. This sample was included in a study of blood T cells in healthy people across ages. Combining a sample-barcoded 5' primer with a J-beta primer mix, a second PCR ran for roughly 7 to 11 cycles. TCRdb used MiXCR to reprocess the 5' RACE reads, holding one entry per CDR3 protein. The sample contains roughly 800,000 distinct CDR3 sequences, roughly 50% of which appear only once. Donors were healthy Caucasian individuals from Russia aged about 6 to 90. Sequencing was carried out using blood. This receptor was obtained from a man aged 30 to 39 in good health.

Written as DNA, the CDR3 is TGTGCCAGCAATCCGGACAGGGTATCTGGCTACACCTTC. Encoded protein: CASNPDRVSGYTF. V and J are TRBV2 and TRBJ1-2; 8 positions match TRBD1. Germline assignment: CDR1 SNHLY and CDR2 FYNNEI. The CDR3 length is 13 residues. V dropped 7 bases and J dropped 7; count of bases not matched to a gene: 8.